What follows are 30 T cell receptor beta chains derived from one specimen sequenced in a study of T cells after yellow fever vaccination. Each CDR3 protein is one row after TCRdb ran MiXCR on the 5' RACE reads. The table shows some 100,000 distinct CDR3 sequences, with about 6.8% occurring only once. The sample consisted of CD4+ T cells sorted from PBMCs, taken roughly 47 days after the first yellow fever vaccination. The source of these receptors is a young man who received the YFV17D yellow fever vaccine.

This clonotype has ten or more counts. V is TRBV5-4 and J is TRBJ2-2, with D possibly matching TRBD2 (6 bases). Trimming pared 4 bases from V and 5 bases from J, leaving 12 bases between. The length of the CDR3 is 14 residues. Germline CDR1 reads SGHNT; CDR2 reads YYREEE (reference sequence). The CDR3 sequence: CASSVGTPTGELFF. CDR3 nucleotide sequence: TGTGCCAGCAGCGTCGGGACTCCTACCGGGGAGCTGTTTTTT. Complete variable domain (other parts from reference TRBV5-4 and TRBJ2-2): ETGVTQSPTHLIKTRGQQVTLRCSSQSGHNTVSWYQQALGQGPQFIFQYYREEENGRGNFPPRFSGLQFPNYSSELNVNALELDDSALYLCASSVGTPTGELFFGEGSRLTVL.

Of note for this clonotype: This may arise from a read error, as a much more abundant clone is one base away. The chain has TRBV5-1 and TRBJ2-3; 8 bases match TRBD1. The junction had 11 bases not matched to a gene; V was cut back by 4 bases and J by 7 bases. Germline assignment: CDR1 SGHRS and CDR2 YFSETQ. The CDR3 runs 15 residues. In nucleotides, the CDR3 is TGCGCCAGCAGCAGTACACAGGGGGGAGGAAATACGCAGTATTTT. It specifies CASSSTQGGGNTQYF.

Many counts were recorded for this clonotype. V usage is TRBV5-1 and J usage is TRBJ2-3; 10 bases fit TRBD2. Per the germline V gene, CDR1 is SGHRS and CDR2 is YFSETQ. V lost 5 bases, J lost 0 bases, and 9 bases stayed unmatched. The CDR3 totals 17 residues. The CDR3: CASSLTPSGGSTDTQYF. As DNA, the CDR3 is TGCGCCAGCAGTTTGACTCCTAGCGGGGGAAGCACAGATACGCAGTATTTT.

CDR3 sequence reads: CSASVVSGGRRDTQYF. The CDR3 coding sequence is TGCAGTGCTAGTGTCGTTAGCGGGGGGAGGAGAGATACGCAGTATTTT. V gene TRBV20-1 combines with J gene TRBJ2-3, with 10 bases matching TRBD2. Unmatched junction bases numbered 11, after V lost 3 bases and J lost 5 bases. This CDR3 is 16 amino acids long. Germline V gives CDR1 DFQATT, CDR2 SNEGSKA (reference sequence).

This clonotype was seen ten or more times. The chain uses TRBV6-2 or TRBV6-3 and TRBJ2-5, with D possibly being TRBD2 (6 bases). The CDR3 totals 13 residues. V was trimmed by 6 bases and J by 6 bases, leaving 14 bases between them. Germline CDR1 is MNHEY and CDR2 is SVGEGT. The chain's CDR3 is CASRKTGEQTQYF. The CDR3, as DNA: TGTGCCAGCAGGAAGACGGGGGAGCAGACCCAGTACTTC.

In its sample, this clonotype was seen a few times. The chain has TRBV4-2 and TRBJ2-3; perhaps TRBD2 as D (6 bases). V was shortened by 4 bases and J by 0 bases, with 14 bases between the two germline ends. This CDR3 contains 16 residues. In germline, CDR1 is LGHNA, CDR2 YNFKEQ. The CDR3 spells CASSREASVSTDTQYF. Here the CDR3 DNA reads TGTGCCAGCAGCCGGGAGGCTAGCGTAAGCACAGATACGCAGTATTTT.

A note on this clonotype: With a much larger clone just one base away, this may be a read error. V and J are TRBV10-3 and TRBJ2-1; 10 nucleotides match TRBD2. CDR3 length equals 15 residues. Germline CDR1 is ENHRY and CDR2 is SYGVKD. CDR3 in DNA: TGTGCCGTCAGTGGGGAGCGGGGGGGCCACAATGAGCAGTTCTTC. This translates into CAVSGERGGHNEQFF.

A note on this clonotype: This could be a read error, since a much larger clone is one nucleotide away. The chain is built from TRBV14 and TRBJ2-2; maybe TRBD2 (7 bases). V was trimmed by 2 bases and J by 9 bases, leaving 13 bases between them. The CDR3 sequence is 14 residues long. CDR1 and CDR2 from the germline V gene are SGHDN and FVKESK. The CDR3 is CASSQWEGHWELFF. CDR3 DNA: TGTGCCAGCAGCCAATGGGAGGGACACTGGGAGCTGTTTTTT.

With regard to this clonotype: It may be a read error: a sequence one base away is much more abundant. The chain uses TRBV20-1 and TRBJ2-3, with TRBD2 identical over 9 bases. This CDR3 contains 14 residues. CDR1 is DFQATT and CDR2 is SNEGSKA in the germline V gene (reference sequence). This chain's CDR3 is CNASGGGAVDTQYF. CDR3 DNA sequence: TGCAATGCTAGTGGCGGGGGGGCCGTAGATACGCAGTATTTT.

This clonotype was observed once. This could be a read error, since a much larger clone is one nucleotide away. The CDR3 sequence: CASAWTGDETQYF. CDR3 nucleotides: TGCGCCAGCGCCTGGACAGGCGACGAGACCCAGTACTTC. V and J are TRBV5-1 and TRBJ2-5, with 7 nucleotides matching TRBD1. The CDR3 length is 13 residues. V dropped 7 bases and J dropped 5; count of bases not matched to a gene: 8. The germline gives CDR1 SGHRS, CDR2 YFSETQ.

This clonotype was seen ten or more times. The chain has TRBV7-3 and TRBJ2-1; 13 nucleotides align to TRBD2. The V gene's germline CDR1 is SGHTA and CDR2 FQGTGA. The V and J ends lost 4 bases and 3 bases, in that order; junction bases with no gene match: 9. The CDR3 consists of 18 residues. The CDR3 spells CASSSILAGGPNYNEQFF. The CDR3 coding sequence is TGTGCCAGCAGCTCCATACTAGCGGGGGGGCCCAACTACAATGAGCAGTTCTTC. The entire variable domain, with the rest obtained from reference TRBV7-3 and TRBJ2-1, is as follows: GAGVSQTPSNKVTEKGKYVELRCDPISGHTALYWYRQSLGQGPEFLIYFQGTGAADDSGLPNDRFFAVRPEGSVSTLKIQRTERGDSAVYLCASSSILAGGPNYNEQFFGPGTRLTVL.

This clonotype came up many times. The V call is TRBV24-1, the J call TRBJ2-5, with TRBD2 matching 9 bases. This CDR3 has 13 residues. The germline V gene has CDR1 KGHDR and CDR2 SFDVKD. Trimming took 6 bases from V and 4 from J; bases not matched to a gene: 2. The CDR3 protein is CATSPSGVETQYF. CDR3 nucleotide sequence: TGTGCCACCAGTCCTAGCGGGGTAGAGACCCAGTACTTC.

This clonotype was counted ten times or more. CDR3 sequence: CASSQATGVLFF. In nucleotides, the CDR3 is TGCGCCAGCAGCCAAGCTACAGGGGTTCTGTTTTTT. The V and J genes are TRBV4-3 and TRBJ1-4; the match to TRBD1 covers 7 bases. The CDR3 spans 12 residues. Germline V CDR1 and CDR2: LGHNA, YSLEER. Germline trimming cut 1 base from V and 14 bases from J; bases unmatched to any gene: 4.

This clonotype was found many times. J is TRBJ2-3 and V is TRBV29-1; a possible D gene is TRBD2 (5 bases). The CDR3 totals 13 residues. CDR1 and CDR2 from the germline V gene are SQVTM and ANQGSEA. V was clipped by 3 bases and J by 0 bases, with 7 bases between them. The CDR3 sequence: CSVDSASTDTQYF. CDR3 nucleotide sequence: TGCAGCGTTGATAGCGCTAGCACAGATACGCAGTATTTT.

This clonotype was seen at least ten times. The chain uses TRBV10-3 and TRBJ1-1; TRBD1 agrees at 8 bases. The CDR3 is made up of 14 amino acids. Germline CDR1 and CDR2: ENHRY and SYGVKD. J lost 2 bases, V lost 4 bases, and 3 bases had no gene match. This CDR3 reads CAISGRGRNTEAFF. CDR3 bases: TGTGCCATCAGTGGCAGGGGGCGAAACACTGAAGCTTTCTTT.

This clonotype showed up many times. The chain's CDR3 is CASSPKGARDTDTQYF. The CDR3 DNA reads TGTGCCAGCAGCCCTAAGGGGGCCCGAGACACAGATACGCAGTATTTT. J is TRBJ2-3 and V is TRBV27; 7 bases are a match to TRBD1. After removal of 6 bases from V and 2 bases from J, the junction contained 11 bases not matched to a gene. This CDR3 comprises 16 residues. Germline CDR1 is MNHEY and CDR2 is SMNVEV (reference sequence).

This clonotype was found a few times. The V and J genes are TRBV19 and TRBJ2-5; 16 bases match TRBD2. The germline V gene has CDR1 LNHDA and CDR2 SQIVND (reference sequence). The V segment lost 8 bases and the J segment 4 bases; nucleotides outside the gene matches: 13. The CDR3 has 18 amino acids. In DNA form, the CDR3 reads TGTGCCAGTCGATCCCCCCCGGGACTAGCGGGGGGGCTAGAGACCCAGTACTTC. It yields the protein CASRSPPGLAGGLETQYF. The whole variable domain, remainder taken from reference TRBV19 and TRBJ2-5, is DGGITQSPKYLFRKEGQNVTLSCEQNLNHDAMYWYRQDPGQGLRLIYYSQIVNDFQKGDIAEGYSVSREKKESFPLTVTSAQKNPTAFYLCASRSPPGLAGGLETQYFGPGTRLLVL.

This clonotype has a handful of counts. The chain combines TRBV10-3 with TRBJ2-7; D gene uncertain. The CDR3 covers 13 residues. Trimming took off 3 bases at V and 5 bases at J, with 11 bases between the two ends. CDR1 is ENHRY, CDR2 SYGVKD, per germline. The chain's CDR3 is CAISDSVRDEQYV. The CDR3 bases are TGTGCCATCAGTGACTCGGTTCGTGACGAGCAGTACGTC.

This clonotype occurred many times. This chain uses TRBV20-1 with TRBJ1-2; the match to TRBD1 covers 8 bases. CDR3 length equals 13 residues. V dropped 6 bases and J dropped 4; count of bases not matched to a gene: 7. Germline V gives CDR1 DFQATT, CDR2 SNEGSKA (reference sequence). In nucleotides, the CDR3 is TGCAGTGCGGCAGGGGGCGTCTCCTATGGCTACACCTTC. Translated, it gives CSAAGGVSYGYTF.

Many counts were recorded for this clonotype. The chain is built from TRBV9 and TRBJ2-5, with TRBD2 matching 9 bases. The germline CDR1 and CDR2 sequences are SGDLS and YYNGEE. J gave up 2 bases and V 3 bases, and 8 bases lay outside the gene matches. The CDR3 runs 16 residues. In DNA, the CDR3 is TGTGCCAGCAGCGCATTAGCGGGGGTAGGACAAGAGACCCAGTACTTC. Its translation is CASSALAGVGQETQYF.

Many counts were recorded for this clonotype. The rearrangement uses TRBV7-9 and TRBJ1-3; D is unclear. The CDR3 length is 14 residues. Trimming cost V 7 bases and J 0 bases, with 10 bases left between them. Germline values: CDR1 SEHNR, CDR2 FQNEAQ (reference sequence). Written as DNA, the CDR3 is TGTGCCAGCACCCCCGACTACTCTGGAAACACCATATATTTT. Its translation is CASTPDYSGNTIYF. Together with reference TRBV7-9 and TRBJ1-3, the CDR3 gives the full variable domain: DTGVSQNPRHKITKRGQNVTFRCDPISEHNRLYWYRQTLGQGPEFLTYFQNEAQLEKSRLLSDRFSAERPKGSFSTLEIQRTEQGDSAMYLCASTPDYSGNTIYFGEGSWLTVV.

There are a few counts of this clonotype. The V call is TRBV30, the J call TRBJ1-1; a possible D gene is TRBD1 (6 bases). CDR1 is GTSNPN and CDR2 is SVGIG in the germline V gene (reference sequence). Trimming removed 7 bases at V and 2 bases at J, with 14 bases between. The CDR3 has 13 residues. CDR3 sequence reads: CASRGGTNTEAFF. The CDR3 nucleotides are TGTGCCTCAAGAGGGGGAACCAACACTGAAGCTTTCTTT.

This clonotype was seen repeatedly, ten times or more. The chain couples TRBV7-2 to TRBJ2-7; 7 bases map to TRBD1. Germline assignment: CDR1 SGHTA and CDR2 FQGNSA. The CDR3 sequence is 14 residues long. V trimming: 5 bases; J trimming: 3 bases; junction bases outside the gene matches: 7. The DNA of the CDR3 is TGTGCCAGCAGCAATAACAGGGACAGCTACGAGCAGTACTTC. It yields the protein CASSNNRDSYEQYF.

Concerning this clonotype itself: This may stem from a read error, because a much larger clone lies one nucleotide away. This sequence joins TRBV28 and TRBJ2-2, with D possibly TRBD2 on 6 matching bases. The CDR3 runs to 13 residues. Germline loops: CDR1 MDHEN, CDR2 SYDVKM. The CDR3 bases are TGTGCCAGCACCCAGTGGGGCACCGGGGGGCTGTTTTTT. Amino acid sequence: CASTQWGTGGLFF. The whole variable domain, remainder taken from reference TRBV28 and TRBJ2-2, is DVKVTQSSRYLVKRTGEKVFLECVQDMDHENMFWYRQDPGLGLRLIYFSYDVKMKEKGDIPEGYSVSREKKERFSLILESASTNQTSMYLCASTQWGTGGLFFGEGSRLTVL.

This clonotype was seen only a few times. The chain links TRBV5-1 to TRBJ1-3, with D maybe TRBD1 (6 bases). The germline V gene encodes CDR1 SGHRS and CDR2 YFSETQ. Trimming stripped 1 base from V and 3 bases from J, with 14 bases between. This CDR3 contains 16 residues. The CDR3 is CASSLWPGEGGNTIYF. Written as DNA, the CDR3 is TGCGCCAGCAGCTTGTGGCCAGGGGAAGGTGGAAACACCATATATTTT.

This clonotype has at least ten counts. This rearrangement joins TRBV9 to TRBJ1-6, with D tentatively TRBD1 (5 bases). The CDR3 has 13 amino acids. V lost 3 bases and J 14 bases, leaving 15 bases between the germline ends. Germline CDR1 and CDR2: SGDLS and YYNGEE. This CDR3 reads CASSATLGRTLHF. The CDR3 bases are TGTGCCAGCAGCGCAACCTTGGGACGGACCCTCCACTTT. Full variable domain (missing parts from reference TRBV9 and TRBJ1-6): DSGVTQTPKHLITATGQRVTLRCSPRSGDLSVYWYQQSLDQGLQFLIQYYNGEERAKGNILERFSAQQFPDLHSELNLSSLELGDSALYFCASSATLGRTLHFGNGTRLTVT.

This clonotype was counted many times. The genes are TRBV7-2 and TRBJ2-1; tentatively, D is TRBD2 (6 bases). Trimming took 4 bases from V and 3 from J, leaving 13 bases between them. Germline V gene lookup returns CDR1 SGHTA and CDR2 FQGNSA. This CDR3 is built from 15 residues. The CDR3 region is CASSSVRTNYNEQFF. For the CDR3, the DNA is TGTGCCAGCAGCTCGGTCCGGACTAACTACAATGAGCAGTTCTTC.

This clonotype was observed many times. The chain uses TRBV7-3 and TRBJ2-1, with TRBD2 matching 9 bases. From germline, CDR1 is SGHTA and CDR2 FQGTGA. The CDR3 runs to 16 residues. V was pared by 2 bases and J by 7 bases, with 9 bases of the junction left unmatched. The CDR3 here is CASSLSSGASMNEQFF. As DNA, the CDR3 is TGTGCCAGCAGCTTATCTAGCGGGGCGAGTATGAATGAGCAGTTCTTC.

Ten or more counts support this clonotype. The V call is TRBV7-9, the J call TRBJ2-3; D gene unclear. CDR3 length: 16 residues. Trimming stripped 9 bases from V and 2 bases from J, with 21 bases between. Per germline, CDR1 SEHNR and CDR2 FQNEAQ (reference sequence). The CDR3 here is CASQAPTSGFTDTQYF. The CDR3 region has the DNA TGTGCCAGTCAAGCACCCACAAGTGGGTTCACAGATACGCAGTATTTT.

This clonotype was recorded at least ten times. In nucleotides, the CDR3 is TGTGCCAGCAGCCAGGTATGGATGGACAATGAGCAGTTCTTC. Encoded protein: CASSQVWMDNEQFF. The V call is TRBV14, the J call TRBJ2-1, with D unresolved. The germline V and J ends were trimmed by 3 bases and 5 bases, with 11 bases remaining between them. CDR3 length equals 14 residues. Germline V gives CDR1 SGHDN, CDR2 FVKESK.